The subject of this entry is one T cell receptor beta chain. The source of the sample is a study of blood T cell repertoires in COVID-19. In the study overall: Donors in the United States, Italy and Spain gave samples during acute or convalescent COVID-19. T cells, B-cell-depleted T cells, or PBMCs supplied cDNA or gDNA.

Trimming removed 4 bases from V and 4 bases from J, with 5 bases in between. Germline-derived CDR1 and CDR2 are SGHTA and FQGNSA. There are 12 residues in the CDR3. Seattle's enrolled individuals joined amid active infection and were then monitored longitudinally. Original processing methods: Amplification from reference gene primers served as the basis for estimated nucleated cell counts. Sequencing was performed with immunoSEQ multiplex PCR; in TCRdb, only in-frame clones are kept and a portion is missing. D and trimming were read from the DNA, whereas the V and J calls and clone size are those reported in that table. This table holds about 160,000 clones, 70% to 90% found once.

Sequencing input: peripheral blood. This clonotype was sampled from a woman aged 45 to 65 with COVID-19, enrolled during active disease. The rearrangement links TRBV7-2 to TRBJ1-3, with unresolved D. In DNA form, the CDR3 reads TGTGCCAGCAGCTCTCCGGGAAACACCATATATTTT. It yields the protein CASSSPGNTIYF.